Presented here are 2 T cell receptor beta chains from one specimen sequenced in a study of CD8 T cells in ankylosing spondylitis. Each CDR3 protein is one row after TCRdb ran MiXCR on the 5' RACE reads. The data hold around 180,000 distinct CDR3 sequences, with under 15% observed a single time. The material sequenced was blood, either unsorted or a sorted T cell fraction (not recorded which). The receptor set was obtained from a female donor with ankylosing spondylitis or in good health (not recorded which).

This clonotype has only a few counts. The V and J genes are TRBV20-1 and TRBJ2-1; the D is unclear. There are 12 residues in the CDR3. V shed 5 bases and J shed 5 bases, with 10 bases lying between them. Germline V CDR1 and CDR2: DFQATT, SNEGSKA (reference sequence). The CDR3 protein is CSAPRANNEQFF. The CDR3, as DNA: TGCAGTGCTCCAAGGGCGAACAATGAGCAGTTCTTC.

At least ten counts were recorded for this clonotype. In nucleotides, the CDR3 is TGTGCCAGCAGCAGGGACGTAAACAATGAGCAGTTCTTC. Translated: CASSRDVNNEQFF. The genes are TRBV7-3 and TRBJ2-1, with D possibly being TRBD1 or TRBD2 (5 bases each). Per the germline V gene, CDR1 is SGHTA and CDR2 is FQGTGA. The CDR3 loop spans 13 amino acids. V gave up 5 bases and J gave up 5 bases, with 10 bases separating them.